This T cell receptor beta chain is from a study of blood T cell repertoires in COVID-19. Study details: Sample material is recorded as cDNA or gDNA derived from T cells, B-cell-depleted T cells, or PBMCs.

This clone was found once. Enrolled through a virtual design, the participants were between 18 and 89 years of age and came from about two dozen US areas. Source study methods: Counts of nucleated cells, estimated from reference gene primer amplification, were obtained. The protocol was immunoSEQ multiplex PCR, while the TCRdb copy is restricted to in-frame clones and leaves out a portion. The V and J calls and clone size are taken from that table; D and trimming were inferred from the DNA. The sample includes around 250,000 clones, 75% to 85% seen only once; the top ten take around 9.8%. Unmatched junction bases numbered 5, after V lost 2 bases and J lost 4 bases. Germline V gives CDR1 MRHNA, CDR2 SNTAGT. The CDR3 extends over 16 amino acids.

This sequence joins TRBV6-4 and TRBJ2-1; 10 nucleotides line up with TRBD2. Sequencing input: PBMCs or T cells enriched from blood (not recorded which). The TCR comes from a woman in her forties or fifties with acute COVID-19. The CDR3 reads CASSDRASGGYNEQFF. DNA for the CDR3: TGTGCCAGCAGTGACCGGGCTAGCGGGGGATACAATGAGCAGTTCTTC.